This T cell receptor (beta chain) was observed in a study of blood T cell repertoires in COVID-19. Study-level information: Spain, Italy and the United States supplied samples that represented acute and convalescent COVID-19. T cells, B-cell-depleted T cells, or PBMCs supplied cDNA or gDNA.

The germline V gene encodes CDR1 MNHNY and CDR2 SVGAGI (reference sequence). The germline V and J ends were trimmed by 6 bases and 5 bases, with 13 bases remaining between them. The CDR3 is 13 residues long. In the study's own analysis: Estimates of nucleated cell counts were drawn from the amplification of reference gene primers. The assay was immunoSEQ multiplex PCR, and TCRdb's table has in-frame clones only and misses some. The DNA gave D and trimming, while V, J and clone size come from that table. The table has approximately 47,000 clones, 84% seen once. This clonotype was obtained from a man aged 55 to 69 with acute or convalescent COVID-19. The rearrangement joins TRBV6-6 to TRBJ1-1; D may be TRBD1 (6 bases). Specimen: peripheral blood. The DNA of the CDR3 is TGTGCCAGCAGGCCAGGGGAGGGGACTGAAGCTTTCTTT. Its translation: CASRPGEGTEAFF.